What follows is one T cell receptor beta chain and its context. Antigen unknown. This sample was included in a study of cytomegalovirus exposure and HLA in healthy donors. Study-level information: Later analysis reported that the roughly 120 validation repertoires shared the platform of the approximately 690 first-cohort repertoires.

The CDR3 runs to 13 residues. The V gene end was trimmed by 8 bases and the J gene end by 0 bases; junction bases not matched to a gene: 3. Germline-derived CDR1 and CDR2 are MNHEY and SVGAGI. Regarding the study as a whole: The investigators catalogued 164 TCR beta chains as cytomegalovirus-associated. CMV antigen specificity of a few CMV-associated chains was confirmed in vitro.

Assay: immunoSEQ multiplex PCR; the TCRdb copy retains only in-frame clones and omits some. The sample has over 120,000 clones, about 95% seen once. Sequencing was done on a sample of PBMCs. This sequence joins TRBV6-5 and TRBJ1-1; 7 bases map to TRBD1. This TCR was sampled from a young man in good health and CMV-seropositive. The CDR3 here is CASQGGVNTEAFF. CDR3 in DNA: TGTGCCAGCCAGGGGGGAGTGAACACTGAAGCTTTCTTT.